The sequence of this TCR beta chain was determined in a study of T cell clonotyping in hematopoietic cell transplantation. Germline CDR1 reads LGHNA; CDR2 reads YSLEER. CDR3 length: 12 amino acids. The ends were cut back, 2 bases at V and 5 bases at J, with 7 bases in the middle. This clone was seen just once. Its specificity is unknown. TCRdb's table, derived via immunoSEQ multiplex PCR, lists solely in-frame clones and lacks some. The table includes about 69,000 clones, around 94% detected once. Study-level results: Pathologically expanded recipient clonotypes increased progressively from day 30 to day 180 as diversity fell.

The TCR originated in a man aged 50-59 years in good health. Some clones in this sample may be carry-over from other donors' samples. V usage is TRBV4-3 and J usage is TRBJ2-7, with D uncertain. Specimen: peripheral blood mononuclear cells. This CDR3 reads CASSQRRDEQYF. Here the CDR3 DNA reads TGCGCCAGCAGCCAAAGAAGGGACGAGCAGTACTTC.